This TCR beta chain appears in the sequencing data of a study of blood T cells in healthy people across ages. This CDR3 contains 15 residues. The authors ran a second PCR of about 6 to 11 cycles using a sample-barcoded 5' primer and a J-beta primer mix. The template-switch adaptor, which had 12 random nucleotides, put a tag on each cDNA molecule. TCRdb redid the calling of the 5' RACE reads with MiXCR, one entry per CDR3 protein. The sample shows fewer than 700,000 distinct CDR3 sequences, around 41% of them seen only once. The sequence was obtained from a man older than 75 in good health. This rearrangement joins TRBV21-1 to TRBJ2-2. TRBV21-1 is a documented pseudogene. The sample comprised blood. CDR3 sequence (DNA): TGTGCCAGCAGCAAAGCCCAGGGCGACACCGGGGAGCTGTTTTTT. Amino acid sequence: CASSKAQGDTGELFF.